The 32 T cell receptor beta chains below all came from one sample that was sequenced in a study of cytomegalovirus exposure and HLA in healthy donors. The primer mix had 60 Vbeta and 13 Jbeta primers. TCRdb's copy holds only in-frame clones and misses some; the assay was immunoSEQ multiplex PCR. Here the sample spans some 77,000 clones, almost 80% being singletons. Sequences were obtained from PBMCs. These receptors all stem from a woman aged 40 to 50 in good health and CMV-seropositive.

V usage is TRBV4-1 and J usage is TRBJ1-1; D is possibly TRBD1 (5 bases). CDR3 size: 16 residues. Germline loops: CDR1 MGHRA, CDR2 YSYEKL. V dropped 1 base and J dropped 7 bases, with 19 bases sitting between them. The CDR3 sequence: CASSQVPSTVGGEAFF. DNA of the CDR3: TGCGCCAGCAGCCAAGTCCCCAGCACCGTCGGGGGTGAAGCTTTCTTT.

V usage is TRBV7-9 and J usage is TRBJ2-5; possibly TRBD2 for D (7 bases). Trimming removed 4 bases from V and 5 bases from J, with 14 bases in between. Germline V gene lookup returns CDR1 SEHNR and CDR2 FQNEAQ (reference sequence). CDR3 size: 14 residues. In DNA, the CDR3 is TGTGCCAGCAGCTCGCCCAGGGGAGGGGAGACCCAGTACTTC. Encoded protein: CASSSPRGGETQYF.

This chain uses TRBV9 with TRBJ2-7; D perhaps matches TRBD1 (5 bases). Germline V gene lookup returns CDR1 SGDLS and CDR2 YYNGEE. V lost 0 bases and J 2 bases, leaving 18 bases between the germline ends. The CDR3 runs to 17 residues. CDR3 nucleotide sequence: TGTGCCAGCAGCGTAGGAACGAGGACATACGGACCCTACGAGCAGTACTTC. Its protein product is CASSVGTRTYGPYEQYF.

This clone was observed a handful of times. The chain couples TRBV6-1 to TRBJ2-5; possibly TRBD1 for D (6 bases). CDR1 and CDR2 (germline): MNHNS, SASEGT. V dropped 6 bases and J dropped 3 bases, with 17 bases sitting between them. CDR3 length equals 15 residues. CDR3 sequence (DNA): TGTGCCAGCAGGGGTAGTCAGGGGCGAAAAGAGACCCAGTACTTC. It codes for CASRGSQGRKETQYF.

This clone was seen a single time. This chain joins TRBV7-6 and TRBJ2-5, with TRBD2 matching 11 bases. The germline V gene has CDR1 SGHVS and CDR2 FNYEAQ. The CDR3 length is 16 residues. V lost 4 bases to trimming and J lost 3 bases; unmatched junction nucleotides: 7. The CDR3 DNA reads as TGTGCCAGCAGCTCCCCCTTGGGACTAGCGGAAGAGACCCAGTACTTC. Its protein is CASSSPLGLAEETQYF.

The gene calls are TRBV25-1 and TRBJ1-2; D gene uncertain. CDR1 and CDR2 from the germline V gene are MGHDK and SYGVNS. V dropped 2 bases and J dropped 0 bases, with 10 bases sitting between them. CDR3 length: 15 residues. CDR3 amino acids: CASSEPDGANYGYTF. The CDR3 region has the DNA TGTGCCAGCAGTGAACCCGACGGGGCTAACTATGGCTACACCTTC.

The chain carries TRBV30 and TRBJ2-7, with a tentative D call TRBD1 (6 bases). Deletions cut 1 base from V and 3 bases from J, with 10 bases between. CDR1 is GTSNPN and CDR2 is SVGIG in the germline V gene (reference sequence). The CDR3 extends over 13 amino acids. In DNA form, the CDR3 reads TGTGCCTGGAGTGCCGGGACAAACTACGAGCAGTACTTC. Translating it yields CAWSAGTNYEQYF.

The CDR3 region is CASSETSADTQYF. CDR3 nucleotide sequence: TGTGCCAGCAGCGAGACTAGCGCAGATACGCAGTATTTT. The gene calls are TRBV5-4 and TRBJ2-3; the match to TRBD2 covers 8 bases. Germline V gives CDR1 SGHNT, CDR2 YYREEE (reference sequence). The CDR3 totals 13 residues. V lost 4 bases to trimming and J lost 4 bases; unmatched junction nucleotides: 2.

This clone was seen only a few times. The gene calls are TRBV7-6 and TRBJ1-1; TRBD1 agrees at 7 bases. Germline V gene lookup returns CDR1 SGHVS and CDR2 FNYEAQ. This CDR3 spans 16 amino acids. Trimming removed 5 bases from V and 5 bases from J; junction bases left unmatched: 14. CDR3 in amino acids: CASSQGDGGRGTEAFF. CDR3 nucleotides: TGTGCCAGCAGCCAGGGGGACGGGGGAAGAGGGACTGAAGCTTTCTTT.

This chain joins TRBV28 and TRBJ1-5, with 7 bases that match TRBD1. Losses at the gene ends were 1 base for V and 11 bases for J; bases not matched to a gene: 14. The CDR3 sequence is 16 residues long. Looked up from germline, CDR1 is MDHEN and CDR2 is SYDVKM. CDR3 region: CASSLSTGTVRPAQHF. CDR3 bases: TGTGCCAGCAGTTTATCCACCGGGACAGTCAGACCGGCCCAGCATTTT. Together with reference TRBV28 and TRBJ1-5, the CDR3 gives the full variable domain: DVKVTQSSRYLVKRTGEKVFLECVQDMDHENMFWYRQDPGLGLRLIYFSYDVKMKEKGDIPEGYSVSREKKERFSLILESASTNQTSMYLCASSLSTGTVRPAQHFGDGTRLSIL.

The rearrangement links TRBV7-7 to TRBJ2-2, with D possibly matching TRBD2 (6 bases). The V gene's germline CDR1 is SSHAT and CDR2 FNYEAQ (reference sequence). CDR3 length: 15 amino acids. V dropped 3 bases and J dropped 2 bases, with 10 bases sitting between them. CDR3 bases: TGTGCCAGCAGCTTCGGAGGGATAAACACCGGGGAGCTGTTTTTT. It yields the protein CASSFGGINTGELFF.

In nucleotides, the CDR3 is TGTGCCAGCAGCCTCGGACAGATTGAGGCTAGGGCTTTCTTT. This codes for CASSLGQIEARAFF. V is TRBV9 and J is TRBJ1-1, with D maybe TRBD1 (6 bases). Germline V lookup: CDR1 SGDLS, CDR2 YYNGEE. V was clipped by 4 bases and J by 11 bases, with 21 bases between them. The CDR3 sequence is 14 residues long.

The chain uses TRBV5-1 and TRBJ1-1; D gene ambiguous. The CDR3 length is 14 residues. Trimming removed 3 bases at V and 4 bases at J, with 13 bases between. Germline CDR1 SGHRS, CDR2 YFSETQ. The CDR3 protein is CASSSSFGSTEAFF. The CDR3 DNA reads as TGCGCCAGCAGCTCCTCTTTCGGGTCCACTGAAGCTTTCTTT.

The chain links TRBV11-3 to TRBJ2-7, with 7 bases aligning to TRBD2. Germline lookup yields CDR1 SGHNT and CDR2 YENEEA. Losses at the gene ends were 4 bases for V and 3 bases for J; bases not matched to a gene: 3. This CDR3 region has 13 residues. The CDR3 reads CASSYSGGYEQYF. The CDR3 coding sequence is TGTGCCAGCAGCTACTCGGGGGGCTACGAGCAGTACTTC.

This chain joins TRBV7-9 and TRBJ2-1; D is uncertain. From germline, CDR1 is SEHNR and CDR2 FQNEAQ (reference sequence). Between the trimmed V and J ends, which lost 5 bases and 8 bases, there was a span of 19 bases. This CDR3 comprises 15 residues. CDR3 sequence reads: CASSPVSGLGYEQFF. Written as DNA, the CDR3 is TGTGCCAGCAGCCCAGTTTCGGGTCTTGGCTATGAGCAGTTCTTC.

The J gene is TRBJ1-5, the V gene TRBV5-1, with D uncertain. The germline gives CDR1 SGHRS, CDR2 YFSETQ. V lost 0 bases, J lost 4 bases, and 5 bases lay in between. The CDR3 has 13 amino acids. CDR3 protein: CASSLGQNQPQHF. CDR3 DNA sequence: TGCGCCAGCAGCTTGGGGCAGAATCAGCCCCAGCATTTT.

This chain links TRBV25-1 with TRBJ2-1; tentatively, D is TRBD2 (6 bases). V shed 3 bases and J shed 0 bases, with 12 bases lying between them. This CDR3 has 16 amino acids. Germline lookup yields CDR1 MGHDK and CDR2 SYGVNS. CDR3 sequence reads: CASSDGLANSYNEQFF. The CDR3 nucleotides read TGTGCCAGCAGTGACGGCCTAGCGAACTCCTACAATGAGCAGTTCTTC.

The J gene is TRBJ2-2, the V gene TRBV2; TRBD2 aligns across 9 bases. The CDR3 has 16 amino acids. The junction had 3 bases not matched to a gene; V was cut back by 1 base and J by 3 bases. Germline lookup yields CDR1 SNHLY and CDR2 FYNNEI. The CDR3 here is CASSEVLAGHTGELFF. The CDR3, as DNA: TGTGCCAGCAGTGAAGTGCTAGCGGGGCACACCGGGGAGCTGTTTTTT.

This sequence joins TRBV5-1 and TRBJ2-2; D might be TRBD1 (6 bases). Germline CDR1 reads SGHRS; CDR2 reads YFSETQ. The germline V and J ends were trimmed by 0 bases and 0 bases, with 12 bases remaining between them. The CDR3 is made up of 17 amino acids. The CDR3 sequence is CASSLGHRDPNTGELFF. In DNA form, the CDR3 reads TGCGCCAGCAGCTTGGGGCACAGGGATCCGAACACCGGGGAGCTGTTTTTT.

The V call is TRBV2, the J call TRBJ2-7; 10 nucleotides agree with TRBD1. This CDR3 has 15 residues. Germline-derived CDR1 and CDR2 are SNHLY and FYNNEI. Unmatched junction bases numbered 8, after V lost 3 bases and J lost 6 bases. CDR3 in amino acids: CASSDGDRGRGEQYF. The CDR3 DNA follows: TGTGCCAGCAGTGATGGGGACAGGGGAAGGGGCGAGCAGTACTTC.

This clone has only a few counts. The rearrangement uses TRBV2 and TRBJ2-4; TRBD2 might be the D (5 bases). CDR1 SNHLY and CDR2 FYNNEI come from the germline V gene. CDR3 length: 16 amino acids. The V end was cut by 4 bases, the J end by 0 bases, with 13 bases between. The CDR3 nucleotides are TGTGCCAGCAGTGCAGGCCTTCGGGGAGCCAAAAACATTCAGTACTTC. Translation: CASSAGLRGAKNIQYF.

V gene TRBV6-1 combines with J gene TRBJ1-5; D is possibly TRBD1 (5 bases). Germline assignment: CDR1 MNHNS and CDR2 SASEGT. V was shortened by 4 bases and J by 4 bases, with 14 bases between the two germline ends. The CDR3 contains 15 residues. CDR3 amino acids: CASSGAGGINQPQHF. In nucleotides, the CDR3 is TGTGCCAGCAGTGGGGCCGGGGGTATTAATCAGCCCCAGCATTTT.

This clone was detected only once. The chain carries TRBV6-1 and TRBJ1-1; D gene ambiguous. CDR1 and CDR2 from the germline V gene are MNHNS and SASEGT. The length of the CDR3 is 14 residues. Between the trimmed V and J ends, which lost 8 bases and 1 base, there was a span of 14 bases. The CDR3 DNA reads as TGTGCCAGCGTTGAGGCCATCGGGAACACTGAAGCTTTCTTT. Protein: CASVEAIGNTEAFF.

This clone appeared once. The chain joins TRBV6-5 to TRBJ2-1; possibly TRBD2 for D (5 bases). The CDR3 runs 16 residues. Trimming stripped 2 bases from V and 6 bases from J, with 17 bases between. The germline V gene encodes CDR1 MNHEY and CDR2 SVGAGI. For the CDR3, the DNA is TGTGCCAGCAGTTACGCTGGAGGCCATGGGCCCAATGAGCAGTTCTTC. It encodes CASSYAGGHGPNEQFF.

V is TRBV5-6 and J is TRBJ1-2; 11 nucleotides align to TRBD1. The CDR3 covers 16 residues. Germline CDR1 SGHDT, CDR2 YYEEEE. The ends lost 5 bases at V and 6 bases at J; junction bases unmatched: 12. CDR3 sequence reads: CASRAPGQGGSHGYTF. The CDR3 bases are TGTGCCAGCAGGGCGCCGGGACAGGGGGGCTCGCATGGCTACACCTTC.

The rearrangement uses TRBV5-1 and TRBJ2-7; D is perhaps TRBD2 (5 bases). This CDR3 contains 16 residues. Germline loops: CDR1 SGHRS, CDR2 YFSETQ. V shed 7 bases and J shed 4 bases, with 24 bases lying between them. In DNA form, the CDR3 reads TGCGCCAGCCGACTAATCCGGGAAGGGAAACGTTACGAGCAGTACTTC. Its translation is CASRLIREGKRYEQYF. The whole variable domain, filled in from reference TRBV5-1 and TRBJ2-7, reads KAGVTQTPRYLIKTRGQQVTLSCSPISGHRSVSWYQQTPGQGLQFLFEYFSETQRNKGNFPGRFSGRQFSNSRSEMNVSTLELGDSALYLCASRLIREGKRYEQYFGPGTRLTVT.

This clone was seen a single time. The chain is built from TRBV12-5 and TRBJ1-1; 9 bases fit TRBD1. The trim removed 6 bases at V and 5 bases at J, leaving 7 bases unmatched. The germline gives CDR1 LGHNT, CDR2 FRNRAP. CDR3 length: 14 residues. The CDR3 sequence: CASGPGTGRTEAFF. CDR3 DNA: TGTGCTAGTGGGCCTGGGACAGGGCGGACTGAAGCTTTCTTT.

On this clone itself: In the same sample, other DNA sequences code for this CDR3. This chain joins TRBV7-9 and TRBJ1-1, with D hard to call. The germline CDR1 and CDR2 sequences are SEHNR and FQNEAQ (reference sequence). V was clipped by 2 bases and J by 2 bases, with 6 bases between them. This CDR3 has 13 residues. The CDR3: CASSLSRNTEAFF. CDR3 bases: TGTGCCAGCAGCTTAAGCCGCAACACTGAAGCTTTCTTT.

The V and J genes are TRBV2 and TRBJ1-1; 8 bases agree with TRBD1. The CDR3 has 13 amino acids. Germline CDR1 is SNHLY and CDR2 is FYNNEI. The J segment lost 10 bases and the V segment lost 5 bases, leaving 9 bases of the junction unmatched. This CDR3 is CASSLRGPLGAFF. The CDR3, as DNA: TGTGCCAGCAGTCTCAGGGGGCCCCTGGGAGCTTTCTTT.

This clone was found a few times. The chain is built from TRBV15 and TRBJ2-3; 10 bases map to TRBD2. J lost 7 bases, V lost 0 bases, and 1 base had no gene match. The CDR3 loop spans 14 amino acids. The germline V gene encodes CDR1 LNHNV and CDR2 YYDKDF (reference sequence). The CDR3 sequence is CATSRDSGGNTQYF. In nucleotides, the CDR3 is TGTGCCACCAGCAGAGATAGCGGGGGGAATACGCAGTATTTT. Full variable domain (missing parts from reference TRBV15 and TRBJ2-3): DAMVIQNPRYQVTQFGKPVTLSCSQTLNHNVMYWYQQKSSQAPKLLFHYYDKDFNNEADTPDNFQSRRPNTSFCFLDIRSPGLGDTAMYLCATSRDSGGNTQYFGPGTRLTVL.

The CDR3 DNA follows: TGCGCCAGCAGCTCGGGACAGGACCCCGGGGAGCTGTTTTTT. This sequence encodes CASSSGQDPGELFF. This rearrangement joins TRBV5-1 to TRBJ2-2, with TRBD1 matching over 8 bases. The germline V gene encodes CDR1 SGHRS and CDR2 YFSETQ. The CDR3 runs to 14 residues. V trimming: 3 bases; J trimming: 6 bases; junction bases outside the gene matches: 4.

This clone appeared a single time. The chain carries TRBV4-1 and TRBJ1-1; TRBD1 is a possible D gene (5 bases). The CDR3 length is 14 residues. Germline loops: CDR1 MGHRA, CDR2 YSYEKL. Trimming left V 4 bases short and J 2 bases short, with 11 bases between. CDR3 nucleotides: TGCGCCAGCAGCCCCCGGCAGGGCAACACTGAAGCTTTCTTT. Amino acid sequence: CASSPRQGNTEAFF.